The source of this T cell receptor (beta chain) is a study of shared clonotypes between healthy human individuals. The CDR3 sequence is 14 residues long. Germline V CDR1 and CDR2: SEHNR, FQNEAQ (reference sequence). V lost 9 bases and J 0 bases, leaving 12 bases between the germline ends. About this clone itself: The antigen remains unidentified.

Assay used: immunoSEQ multiplex PCR; TCRdb lists only in-frame clones, some missing. The sample records over 1.5 million clones, under 99% being singletons. Findings of the study overall: Non-shared clonotypes had lower generation probabilities than those shared by all four donors.

Sequenced material: naive CD4+ T cells sorted from blood. Documented subset: CD45RA+ positively selected. V is TRBV7-9 and J is TRBJ2-1; unclear D gene. This receptor was taken from a man aged 25-45 years in good health. Written as DNA, the CDR3 is TGTGCCAGTTTTACGAACATCTCCTACAATGAGCAGTTCTTC. Protein sequence: CASFTNISYNEQFF.